This record covers a single T cell receptor (beta chain). As yet, its antigen is unknown. This sample was included in a study of T-cell memory formation after mild COVID-19. 5'RACE primed from the constant segment yielded TCR alpha and TCR beta cDNA libraries bearing sample barcodes and UMIs. In TCRdb, the 5' RACE reads were re-called with MiXCR into one record per CDR3 protein. The data hold 300,000 to 350,000 distinct CDR3 sequences, with approximately 20% observed a single time. Germline CDR1 is SGHKS and CDR2 is YYEKEE (reference sequence). This CDR3 has 12 amino acids. V was cut by 1 base and J by 5 bases, with 6 bases left in between. Findings of the study overall: Memory from before infection featured some responding clones, which suggests cross-reactive memory joined. Mainly in CM and EM were contracting CD4+ clones; CD8+ were in EMRA.

This TCR was sampled from a man in his late teens or twenties who had mild COVID-19 (a few samples of this study predate the infection). Cell type and time point are not known. Sequenced input: PBMCs or a T cell subset sorted from them (not recorded which). The chain joins TRBV5-5 to TRBJ1-1, with D unclear. This chain's CDR3 is CASSLSWTEAFF. The CDR3 DNA is TGTGCCAGCAGCTTGTCATGGACTGAAGCTTTCTTT. The whole variable domain, filled in from reference TRBV5-5 and TRBJ1-1, reads DAGVTQSPTHLIKTRGQQVTLRCSPISGHKSVSWYQQVLGQGPQFIFQYYEKEERGRGNFPDRFSARQFPNYSSELNVNALLLGDSALYLCASSLSWTEAFFGQGTRLTVV.